Listed here are 7 T cell receptor beta chains from one sample, sequenced in a study of Graves' ophthalmopathy and Graves' hyperthyroidism. The TCR beta CDR3 regions underwent amplification from RNA transcripts. The workflow started with a first-round RT-PCR run with HTBI primers and then moved on to a second-round multiplex PCR. One entry per CDR3 protein results from TCRdb running MiXCR on the multiplex PCR reads. This table has about 400,000 distinct CDR3 sequences, 15% to 20% appearing once. Sequencing was done on a sample of peripheral blood. The receptors come from a woman aged 18 to 35 with Graves' ophthalmopathy.

This clonotype was counted between two and nine times. The V gene is TRBV30, the J gene TRBJ2-2; TRBD2 matches 9 bases. The CDR3 runs 19 residues. The junction had 13 bases not matched to a gene; V was cut back by 1 base and J by 1 base. Germline CDR1 and CDR2: GTSNPN and SVGIG (reference sequence). CDR3 DNA: TGTGCCTGGAGTGAGGTCTCGGGGCGGGGGGGGAGGAACACCGGGGAGCTGTTTTTT. This encodes CAWSEVSGRGGRNTGELFF.

V usage is TRBV12-3 or TRBV12-4 and J usage is TRBJ2-3; D may be TRBD2 (6 bases). With 3 bases removed from V and 2 bases from J, the gap between germline ends came to 12 bases. This CDR3 spans 15 amino acids. CDR3 amino acids: CASSFPSDSTDTQYF. CDR3 coding DNA: TGTGCCAGCAGTTTCCCTAGCGACTCCACAGATACGCAGTATTTT.

In this sample, this clonotype turned up many times. This chain uses TRBV7-2 with TRBJ2-2, with TRBD1 matching over 10 bases. Per the germline V gene, CDR1 is SGHTA and CDR2 is FQGNSA. Germline trimming cut 5 bases from V and 4 bases from J; bases unmatched to any gene: 4. This CDR3 has 15 amino acids. In nucleotides, the CDR3 is TGTGCCAGCAGCGAGGGACAGGGGAGCACCGGGGAGCTGTTTTTT. Translated: CASSEGQGSTGELFF.

The chain joins TRBV6-5 to TRBJ2-7; 10 bases line up with TRBD2. CDR1 MNHEY and CDR2 SVGAGI come from the germline V gene. The CDR3 sequence is 17 residues long. V shed 2 bases, J shed 2 bases, and the junction held 9 bases outside the gene matches. CDR3 DNA: TGTGCCAGCAGTTACAAGCCTAGCGGGAGAAAGACCTACGAGCAGTACTTC. Its translation: CASSYKPSGRKTYEQYF.

Many counts were recorded for this clonotype. J is TRBJ2-7 and V is TRBV6-2 or TRBV6-3; TRBD1 might be the D (5 bases). The germline CDR1 and CDR2 sequences are MNHEY and SVGEGT. The CDR3 loop spans 15 amino acids. Trimming took 0 bases from V and 4 from J, leaving 13 bases between them. CDR3 DNA: TGTGCCAGCAGTTACTCGAAAGACAGTTATTACGAGCAGTACTTC. It encodes CASSYSKDSYYEQYF.

This clonotype was detected ten times or more. The gene calls are TRBV6-2 or TRBV6-3 and TRBJ1-1, with D uncertain. The CDR3 spans 12 residues. Trimming took off 2 bases at V and 5 bases at J, with 6 bases between the two ends. Germline CDR1 and CDR2: MNHEY and SVGEGT. CDR3 nucleotides: TGTGCCAGCAGTTACATCGGGACTGAAGCTTTCTTT. Amino acids: CASSYIGTEAFF.

The table lists this clonotype with many counts. The chain joins TRBV5-1 to TRBJ1-1, with 10 bases that match TRBD1. The CDR3 sequence is 13 residues long. The germline V gene has CDR1 SGHRS and CDR2 YFSETQ. J lost 6 bases, V lost 3 bases, and 2 bases had no gene match. The CDR3 spells CASSSTGGSEAFF. Written as DNA, the CDR3 is TGCGCCAGCAGCTCGACAGGGGGCTCTGAAGCTTTCTTT.